The rows below give T cell receptor beta chains drawn from one sample of a study of shared clonotypes between healthy human individuals. Libraries were prepared by immunoSEQ multiplex PCR; TCRdb keeps only in-frame clonotypes and omits some of them. The repertoire holds approximately 340,000 clones, with 74% as singletons. The source material was memory CD4+ T cells sorted from blood. Receptor source: a man aged 25 to 40 in good health. Both conserved end residues are part of each CDR3. The order of the fields is D gene, V gene, clone size, J gene, CDR3 protein, CDR3 DNA. The D gene is left open where the match is weak. Some rows have no size entry. The others give once, few or many, or a class for an expanded clone.

d_gene: .; v_gene: TRBV5-4; abundance: few; j_gene: TRBJ2-1; CDR3aa: CASSPIGGNEQFF; CDR3nt: TGTGCCAGCAGCCCAATCGGTGGGAATGAGCAGTTCTTC
d_gene: TRBD2; v_gene: TRBV5-1; abundance: .; j_gene: TRBJ2-1; CDR3aa: CASSLLGGNSYNEQFF; CDR3nt: TGCGCCAGCAGCCTGCTGGGGGGGAACTCCTACAATGAGCAGTTCTTC
d_gene: TRBD2; v_gene: TRBV5-4; abundance: .; j_gene: TRBJ2-5; CDR3aa: CASSTGTSPQETQYF; CDR3nt: TGTGCCAGCAGCACCGGGACTAGCCCCCAAGAGACCCAGTACTTC
d_gene: TRBD1; v_gene: TRBV30; abundance: .; j_gene: TRBJ1-1; CDR3aa: CAWGTGGPHEAFF; CDR3nt: TGTGCCTGGGGGACAGGGGGCCCTCATGAAGCTTTCTTT
d_gene: .; v_gene: TRBV11-1; abundance: .; j_gene: TRBJ2-7; CDR3aa: CASSLVPGYEQYF; CDR3nt: TGTGCCAGCAGCTTGGTTCCGGGCTACGAGCAGTACTTC
d_gene: .; v_gene: TRBV5-8; abundance: .; j_gene: TRBJ2-7; CDR3aa: CASSSSGLSLYEQYF; CDR3nt: TGTGCCAGCAGCTCATCCGGGCTGAGCTTATACGAGCAGTACTTC
d_gene: .; v_gene: TRBV27; abundance: .; j_gene: TRBJ1-4; CDR3aa: CASSLGRDFNEKLFF; CDR3nt: TGTGCCAGCAGTTTAGGGCGAGATTTTAATGAAAAACTGTTTTTT
d_gene: .; v_gene: TRBV5-4; abundance: .; j_gene: TRBJ2-5; CDR3aa: CASSFRGGETQYF; CDR3nt: TGTGCCAGCAGCTTCAGGGGAGGAGAGACCCAGTACTTC
d_gene: TRBD2; v_gene: TRBV5-1; abundance: .; j_gene: TRBJ2-7; CDR3aa: CASSLSASGRPLPYEQYF; CDR3nt: TGCGCCAGCAGCTTATCGGCTAGCGGGAGGCCCCTCCCCTACGAGCAGTACTTC
d_gene: TRBD2; v_gene: TRBV7-9; abundance: .; j_gene: TRBJ2-1; CDR3aa: CAGRVLAGINEQFF; CDR3nt: TGTGCCGGCCGGGTGCTAGCGGGAATTAATGAGCAGTTCTTC
d_gene: TRBD1; v_gene: TRBV19; abundance: .; j_gene: TRBJ1-2; CDR3aa: CASMGWTGGSDYGYTF; CDR3nt: TGTGCCAGTATGGGTTGGACAGGGGGTTCGGACTATGGCTACACCTTC
d_gene: TRBD2; v_gene: TRBV28; abundance: .; j_gene: TRBJ2-2; CDR3aa: CASSSAGGYGELFF; CDR3nt: TGTGCCAGCAGTTCAGCGGGAGGGTACGGGGAGCTGTTTTTT
d_gene: .; v_gene: TRBV6-1; abundance: .; j_gene: TRBJ2-7; CDR3aa: CASSEALLAGDSYEQYF; CDR3nt: TGTGCCAGCAGTGAAGCGCTTCTGGCGGGTGACTCCTACGAGCAGTACTTC
d_gene: .; v_gene: TRBV4-1; abundance: .; j_gene: TRBJ2-7; CDR3aa: CASSQVLAYPHEQYF; CDR3nt: TGCGCCAGCAGCCAAGTATTAGCTTATCCCCACGAGCAGTACTTC
d_gene: TRBD1; v_gene: TRBV6-5; abundance: .; j_gene: TRBJ2-7; CDR3aa: CASSKGQGWTYEQYF; CDR3nt: TGTGCCAGCAGTAAGGGACAGGGGTGGACCTACGAGCAGTACTTC
d_gene: .; v_gene: TRBV11-3; abundance: .; j_gene: TRBJ1-4; CDR3aa: CAITSWVVSDEKLFF; CDR3nt: TGTGCCATAACTTCTTGGGTTGTATCGGATGAAAAACTGTTTTTT
d_gene: TRBD1; v_gene: TRBV6-1; abundance: .; j_gene: TRBJ2-1; CDR3aa: CASIQGAHNEQFF; CDR3nt: TGTGCCAGCATCCAGGGGGCCCACAATGAGCAGTTCTTC
d_gene: .; v_gene: TRBV5-1; abundance: .; j_gene: TRBJ2-3; CDR3aa: CASSSEPSTDTQYF; CDR3nt: TGCGCCAGCAGCTCGGAGCCTAGCACAGATACGCAGTATTTT
d_gene: .; v_gene: TRBV9; abundance: many; j_gene: TRBJ2-2; CDR3aa: CASSALGSITGELFF; CDR3nt: TGTGCCAGCAGCGCCTTAGGGAGTATCACCGGGGAGCTGTTTTTT
d_gene: TRBD2; v_gene: TRBV5-4; abundance: .; j_gene: TRBJ2-1; CDR3aa: CASSRGGPGNDNEQFF; CDR3nt: TGTGCCAGCAGCCGGGGGGGCCCAGGGAACGACAATGAGCAGTTCTTC
d_gene: TRBD2; v_gene: TRBV7-2; abundance: few; j_gene: TRBJ2-4; CDR3aa: CASSPGETSGRAIYF; CDR3nt: TGTGCCAGCAGCCCGGGGGAGACTAGCGGGAGGGCAATTTACTTC